This paragraph reports one T cell receptor (beta chain). Its cognate antigen is unknown. The sample originates from a study of cytomegalovirus exposure and HLA in healthy donors. Study-level findings and limits: Reports showed the classifier diagnosing cytomegalovirus status with high specificity and sensitivity. Cytomegalovirus-associated status was assigned to approximately 160 TCR beta chains. Roughly uniform sequencing depth across donors was assumed, possibly incorrectly.

There are 13 residues in the CDR3. The J segment lost 2 bases and the V segment lost 7 bases, leaving 4 bases of the junction unmatched. Germline CDR1 is SQVTM and CDR2 is ANQGSEA. PCR primers comprised 60 Vbeta and 13 Jbeta primers. The protocol was immunoSEQ multiplex PCR, while the TCRdb copy is restricted to in-frame clones and leaves out a portion. Of 150,000 to 200,000 clones listed, approximately 80% were seen once; the top ten hold around 1.6%. V gene TRBV29-1 combines with J gene TRBJ2-7; TRBD2 aligns across 11 bases. This TCR was sampled from a man younger than 30 in good health and CMV-seronegative. Sequenced input: PBMCs. CDR3 sequence (DNA): TGCAGCGGCAGACTAGCGGGAACCTACGAGCAGTACTTC. This gives the protein CSGRLAGTYEQYF.